A selection of T cell receptor beta chains follows, all from one sample in a study of CD8 T cells in Susac syndrome. MiXCR, applied by TCRdb to the immunoSEQ multiplex PCR reads, yields one record per CDR3 protein. This sample carries about 94,000 distinct CDR3 sequences, roughly 94% of them seen once, and the ten largest clones take about 0.28%. Sequencing was performed on CD4+ T cells from PBMCs. Source of these receptors: a human donor with Susac syndrome. The CDR3 runs from the conserved cysteine through the conserved F or W. A D gene is named only where the DNA matches it firmly. Clone size is shown for a subset of rows, as once, few, many or a class of expanded clone.

j_call	d_call	clone_size	v_call	cdr3_aa	cdr3_nt
TRBJ2-6	NA	NA	TRBV20-1	CSAREEGSGANVLTF	TGCAGTGCTAGAGAGGAGGGCTCTGGGGCCAACGTCCTGACTTTC
TRBJ2-7	TRBD1	NA	TRBV12-3/TRBV12-4	CASSRDSFTSSYEQYF	TGTGCCAGCAGCCGGGACAGCTTTACTAGCTCCTACGAGCAGTACTTC
TRBJ1-2	NA	NA	TRBV6-4	CASSGEGYTF	TGTGCCAGCAGTGGTGAGGGCTACACCTTC
TRBJ2-5	NA	NA	TRBV5-6	CASSGVGETQYF	TGTGCCAGCAGCGGGGTGGGGGAGACCCAGTACTTC
TRBJ2-3	NA	NA	TRBV29-1	CSVRGPYTDTQYF	TGCAGCGTTAGGGGACCTTACACAGATACGCAGTATTTT
TRBJ2-3	TRBD2	NA	TRBV7-9	CASSSGALAGGTDTQYF	TGTGCCAGCAGCTCTGGGGCCCTAGCGGGGGGCACAGATACGCAGTATTTT
TRBJ2-5	NA	NA	TRBV5-4	CASSLGAGETQYF	TGTGCCAGCAGCCTAGGGGCAGGGGAGACCCAGTACTTC
TRBJ2-7	NA	NA	TRBV9	CASSVGDSRYEQYF	TGTGCCAGCAGCGTTGGGGACTCACGCTACGAGCAGTACTTC
TRBJ1-1	TRBD1	NA	TRBV3-1	CASSRDRDTEAFF	TGTGCCAGCAGCCGGGACAGGGACACTGAAGCTTTCTTT
TRBJ2-1	NA	NA	TRBV6-2/TRBV6-3	CASSHGGGINNEQFF	TGTGCCAGCAGCCACGGAGGGGGGATAAACAATGAGCAGTTCTTC
TRBJ2-2	TRBD2	NA	TRBV5-4	CASSSPVAGGRSTGELFF	TGTGCCAGCAGCTCCCCTGTAGCGGGGGGGCGTAGCACCGGGGAGCTGTTTTTT
TRBJ1-3	NA	once	TRBV9	CASSVTSAVSGNTIYF	TGTGCCAGCAGCGTCACTTCGGCAGTCTCTGGAAACACCATATATTTT
TRBJ2-6	NA	NA	TRBV3-1	CASGGSGANVLTF	TGTGCCAGCGGTGGCTCTGGGGCCAACGTCCTGACTTTC
TRBJ1-2	NA	NA	TRBV24-1	CATSDLQVGGYTF	TGTGCCACCAGTGATTTGCAGGTGGGGGGCTACACCTTC
TRBJ1-1	TRBD1	NA	TRBV5-1	CASSSGGTEAFF	TGCGCCAGCAGTTCAGGGGGCACTGAAGCTTTCTTT
TRBJ2-7	NA	once	TRBV7-9	CASSQGLYEQYF	TGTGCCAGCAGTCAGGGGCTCTACGAGCAGTACTTC
TRBJ2-1	TRBD1	NA	TRBV24-1	CATSDFKGTGSEQFF	TGTGCCACCAGTGATTTTAAGGGGACAGGGAGTGAGCAGTTCTTC
TRBJ1-1	TRBD1	once	TRBV4-1	CASSRDRGLGTEAFF	TGCGCCAGCAGCCGGGACAGGGGGCTAGGGACTGAAGCTTTCTTT
TRBJ2-1	NA	NA	TRBV30	CAWTAGWEGGEQFF	TGTGCCTGGACGGCGGGTTGGGAGGGGGGTGAGCAGTTCTTC
TRBJ1-2	TRBD1	NA	TRBV7-6	CAVINRGLGYTF	TGTGCCGTCATTAACAGGGGGCTTGGCTACACCTTC
TRBJ1-1	NA	NA	TRBV30	CAWSGGGPEAFF	TGTGCCTGGAGTGGGGGGGGGCCTGAAGCTTTCTTT
TRBJ1-3	NA	NA	TRBV7-9	CASSFIRGNTIYF	TGTGCCAGCAGCTTCATTAGAGGAAACACCATATATTTT
TRBJ2-3	NA	NA	TRBV12-3/TRBV12-4	CASSFRGHSTDTQYF	TGTGCCAGCAGTTTCCGGGGCCACTCCACAGATACGCAGTATTTT
TRBJ1-2	NA	NA	TRBV15	CATSSNTGLNYGYTF	TGTGCCACCAGCAGTAACACAGGGCTAAACTATGGCTACACCTTC
TRBJ2-5	NA	NA	TRBV12-3/TRBV12-4	CASSPLDPGVQETQYF	TGTGCCAGCAGTCCCCTCGATCCGGGCGTACAAGAGACCCAGTACTTC
TRBJ2-2	NA	NA	TRBV3-1	CASSQNRENGELFF	TGTGCCAGCAGCCAAAACAGGGAGAACGGGGAGCTGTTTTTT
TRBJ2-2	TRBD1	NA	TRBV19	CASVRTGGTGELFF	TGTGCCAGTGTTAGGACAGGGGGGACCGGGGAGCTGTTTTTT
TRBJ1-2	NA	NA	TRBV21-1	CASSKTEEGGYTF	TGTGCCAGCAGCAAAACGGAGGAGGGTGGCTACACCTTC
TRBJ1-2	TRBD1	NA	TRBV4-3	CASSQGTGGFFGYTF	TGCGCCAGCAGCCAGGGGACAGGGGGCTTTTTTGGCTACACCTTC
TRBJ2-5	NA	NA	TRBV20-1	CSGLGGGQETQYF	TGCAGTGGACTGGGAGGCGGCCAAGAGACCCAGTACTTC
TRBJ2-7	TRBD2	NA	TRBV20-1	CSAPPGGPFYEQYF	TGCAGTGCCCCTCCGGGAGGTCCATTCTACGAGCAGTACTTC
TRBJ1-6	NA	NA	TRBV29-1	CSVEDGGGSPLHF	TGCAGCGTTGAAGACGGGGGAGGTTCACCCCTCCACTTT
TRBJ2-7	NA	NA	TRBV6-2/TRBV6-3	CASSYSHEQYF	TGTGCCAGCAGTTACTCTCACGAGCAGTACTTC
TRBJ2-7	NA	NA	TRBV6-2/TRBV6-3	CASSYGRAWSYEQYF	TGTGCCAGCAGTTACGGCAGGGCCTGGAGCTACGAGCAGTACTTC
TRBJ2-7	NA	NA	TRBV5-1	CASSSNAVSYEQYF	TGCGCCAGCAGCTCGAACGCGGTATCCTACGAGCAGTACTTC
TRBJ2-7	NA	NA	TRBV18	CASSPLSGINFYEQYF	TGTGCCAGCTCACCATTATCAGGGATCAATTTCTACGAGCAGTACTTC
TRBJ1-5	NA	NA	TRBV9	CASSADSGRQPQHF	TGTGCCAGCAGCGCCGACTCGGGCCGTCAGCCCCAGCATTTT
TRBJ2-3	NA	NA	TRBV20-1	CSATGDPTSTDTQYF	TGCAGTGCTACTGGGGATCCGACTAGCACAGATACGCAGTATTTT
TRBJ2-7	TRBD1	NA	TRBV29-1	CSVAPGQGAAYEQYF	TGCAGCGTTGCCCCCGGACAGGGGGCGGCCTACGAGCAGTACTTC